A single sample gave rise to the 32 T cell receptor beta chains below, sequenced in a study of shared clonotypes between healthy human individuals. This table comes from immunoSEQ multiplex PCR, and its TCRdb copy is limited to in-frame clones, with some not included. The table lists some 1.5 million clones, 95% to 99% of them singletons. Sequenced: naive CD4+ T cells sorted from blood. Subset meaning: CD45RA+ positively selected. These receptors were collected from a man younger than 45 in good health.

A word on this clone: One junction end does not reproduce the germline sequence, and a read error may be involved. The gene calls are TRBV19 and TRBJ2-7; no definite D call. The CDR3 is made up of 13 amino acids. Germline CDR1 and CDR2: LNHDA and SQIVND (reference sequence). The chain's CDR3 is CASKPPGSYEQYF. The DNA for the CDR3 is TGTGCTAGTAAACCTCCAGGCTCCTACGAGCAGTACTTC.

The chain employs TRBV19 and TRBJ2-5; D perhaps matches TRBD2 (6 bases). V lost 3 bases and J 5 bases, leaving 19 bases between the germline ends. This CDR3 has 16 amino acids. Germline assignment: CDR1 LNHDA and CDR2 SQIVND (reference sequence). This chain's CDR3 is CASSIRGSMGLETQYF. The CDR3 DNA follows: TGTGCCAGTAGTATTCGGGGGTCTATGGGGTTGGAGACCCAGTACTTC. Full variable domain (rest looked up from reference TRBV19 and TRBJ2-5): DGGITQSPKYLFRKEGQNVTLSCEQNLNHDAMYWYRQDPGQGLRLIYYSQIVNDFQKGDIAEGYSVSREKKESFPLTVTSAQKNPTAFYLCASSIRGSMGLETQYFGPGTRLLVL.

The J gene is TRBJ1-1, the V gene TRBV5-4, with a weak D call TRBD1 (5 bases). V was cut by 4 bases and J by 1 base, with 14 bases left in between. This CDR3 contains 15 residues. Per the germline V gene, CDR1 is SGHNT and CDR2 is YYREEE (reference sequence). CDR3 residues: CASSARNTGNTEAFF. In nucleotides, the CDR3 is TGTGCCAGCAGCGCACGAAACACAGGGAACACTGAAGCTTTCTTT.

The CDR3 is CATSRRGSASGSIYEQYF. As DNA, the CDR3 is TGTGCCACCAGCAGACGGGGATCGGCTAGCGGGAGTATCTACGAGCAGTACTTC. The chain has TRBV15 and TRBJ2-7; 10 bases line up with TRBD2. CDR1 is LNHNV, CDR2 YYDKDF, per germline (reference sequence). J lost 3 bases, V lost 2 bases, and 13 bases had no gene match. CDR3 size: 18 residues.

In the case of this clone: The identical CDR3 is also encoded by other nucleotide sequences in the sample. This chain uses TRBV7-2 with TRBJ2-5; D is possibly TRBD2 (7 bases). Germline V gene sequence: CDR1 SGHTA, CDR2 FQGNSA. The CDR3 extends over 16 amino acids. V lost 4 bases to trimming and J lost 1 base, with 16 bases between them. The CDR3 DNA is TGTGCCAGCAGCTCGGGGGCGGGAGTAGGCCAAGAGACCCAGTACTTC. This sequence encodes CASSSGAGVGQETQYF.

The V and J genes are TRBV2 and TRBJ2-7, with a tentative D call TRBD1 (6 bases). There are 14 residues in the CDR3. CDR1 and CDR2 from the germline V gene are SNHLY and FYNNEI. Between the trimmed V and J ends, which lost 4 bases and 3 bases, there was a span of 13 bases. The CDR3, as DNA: TGTGCCAGCAGTGGAGAGACAGGACGCTACGAGCAGTACTTC. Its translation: CASSGETGRYEQYF.

In DNA form, the CDR3 reads TGTGCCAGCACCGGGTTTCTAAACGGGGAGCTGTTTTTT. Its protein product is CASTGFLNGELFF. The chain couples TRBV9 to TRBJ2-2; the D is unclear. Germline lookup yields CDR1 SGDLS and CDR2 YYNGEE. This CDR3 is built from 13 residues. The V and J ends lost 6 bases and 7 bases respectively, with 13 bases between them.

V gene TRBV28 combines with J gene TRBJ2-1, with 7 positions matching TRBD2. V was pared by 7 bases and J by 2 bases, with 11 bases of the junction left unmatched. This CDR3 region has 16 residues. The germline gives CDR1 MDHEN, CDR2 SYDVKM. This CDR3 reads CASTRAGLAAYNEQFF. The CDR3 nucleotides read TGTGCCAGCACCCGAGCGGGGCTAGCGGCCTACAATGAGCAGTTCTTC.

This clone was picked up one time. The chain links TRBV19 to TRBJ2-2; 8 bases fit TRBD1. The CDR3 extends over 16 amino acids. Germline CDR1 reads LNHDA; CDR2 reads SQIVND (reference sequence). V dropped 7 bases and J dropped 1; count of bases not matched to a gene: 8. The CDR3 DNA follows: TGTGCCAGTACCCCACCGGACAGGGTGAACACCGGGGAGCTGTTTTTT. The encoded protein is CASTPPDRVNTGELFF.

The CDR3 sequence is CATSRSSGQTRQGTEAFF. CDR3 sequence (DNA): TGTGCCACCAGCAGAAGTTCCGGTCAGACGAGGCAGGGCACTGAAGCTTTCTTT. V is TRBV15 and J is TRBJ1-1; tentatively, D is TRBD1 (5 bases). The germline V and J ends were trimmed by 2 bases and 4 bases, with 23 bases remaining between them. The CDR3 is made up of 18 amino acids. Germline-derived CDR1 and CDR2 are LNHNV and YYDKDF (reference sequence).

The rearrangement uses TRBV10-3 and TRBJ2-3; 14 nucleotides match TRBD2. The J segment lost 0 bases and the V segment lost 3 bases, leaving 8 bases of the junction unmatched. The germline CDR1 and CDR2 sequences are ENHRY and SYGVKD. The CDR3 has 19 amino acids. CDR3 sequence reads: CAISDWGLAGATSTDTQYF. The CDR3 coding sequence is TGTGCCATCAGTGATTGGGGACTAGCGGGAGCTACTAGCACAGATACGCAGTATTTT.

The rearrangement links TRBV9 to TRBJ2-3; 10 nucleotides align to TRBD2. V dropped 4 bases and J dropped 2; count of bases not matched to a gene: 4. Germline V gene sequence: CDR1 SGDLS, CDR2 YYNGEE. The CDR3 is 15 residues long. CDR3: CASSILAGDTDTQYF. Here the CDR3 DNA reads TGTGCCAGCAGCATCCTAGCGGGAGACACAGATACGCAGTATTTT.

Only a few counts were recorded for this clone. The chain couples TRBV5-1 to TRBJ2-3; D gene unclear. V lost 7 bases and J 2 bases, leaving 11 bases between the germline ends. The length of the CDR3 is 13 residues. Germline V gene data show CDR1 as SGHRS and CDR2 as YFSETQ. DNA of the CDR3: TGCGCCAGCTCGGAAGCAGCCACAGATACGCAGTATTTT. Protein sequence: CASSEAATDTQYF.

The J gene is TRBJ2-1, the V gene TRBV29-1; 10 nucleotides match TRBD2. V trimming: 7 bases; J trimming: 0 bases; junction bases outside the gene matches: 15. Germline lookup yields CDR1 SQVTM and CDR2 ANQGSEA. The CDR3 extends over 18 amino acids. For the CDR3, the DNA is TGCAGCGCGGAAGGGGCTAGCGGGAGCGATCGCTCCTACAATGAGCAGTTCTTC. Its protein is CSAEGASGSDRSYNEQFF.

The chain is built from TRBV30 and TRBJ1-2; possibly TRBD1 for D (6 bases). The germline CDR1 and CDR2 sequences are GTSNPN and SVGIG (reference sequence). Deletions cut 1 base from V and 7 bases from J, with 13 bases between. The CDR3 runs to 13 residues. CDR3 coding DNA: TGTGCCTGGAGTGCGGACAGCCTGGTTGGCTACACCTTC. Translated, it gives CAWSADSLVGYTF. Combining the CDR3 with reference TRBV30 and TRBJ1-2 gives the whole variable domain SQTIHQWPATLVQPVGSPLSLECTVEGTSNPNLYWYRQAAGRGLQLLFYSVGIGQISSEVPQNLSASRPQDRQFILSSKKLLLSDSGFYLCAWSADSLVGYTFGSGTRLTVV.

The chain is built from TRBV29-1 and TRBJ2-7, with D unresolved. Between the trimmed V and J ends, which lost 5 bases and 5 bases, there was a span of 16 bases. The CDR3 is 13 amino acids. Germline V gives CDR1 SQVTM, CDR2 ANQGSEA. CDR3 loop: CSVSLLQNNEQYF. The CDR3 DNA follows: TGCAGCGTTTCACTACTCCAAAATAACGAGCAGTACTTC.

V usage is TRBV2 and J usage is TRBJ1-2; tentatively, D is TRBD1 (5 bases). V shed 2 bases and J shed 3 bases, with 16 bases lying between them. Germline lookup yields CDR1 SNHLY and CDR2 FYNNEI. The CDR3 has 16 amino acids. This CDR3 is CASSETSPGGDYGYTF. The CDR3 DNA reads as TGTGCCAGCAGTGAAACCTCACCTGGAGGGGACTATGGCTACACCTTC.

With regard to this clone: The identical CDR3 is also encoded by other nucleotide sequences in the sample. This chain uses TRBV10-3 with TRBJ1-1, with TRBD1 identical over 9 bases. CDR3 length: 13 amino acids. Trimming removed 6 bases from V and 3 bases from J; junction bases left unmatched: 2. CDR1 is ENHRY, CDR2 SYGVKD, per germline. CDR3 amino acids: CAISDRGDTEAFF. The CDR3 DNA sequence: TGTGCCATCAGCGACAGGGGGGACACTGAAGCTTTCTTT.

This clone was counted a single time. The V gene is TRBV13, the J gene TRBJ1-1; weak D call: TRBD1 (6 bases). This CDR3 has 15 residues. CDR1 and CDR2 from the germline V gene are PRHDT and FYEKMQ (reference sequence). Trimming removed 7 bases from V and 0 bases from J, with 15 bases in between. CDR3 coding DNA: TGTGCCAGCACCCGAAGACAGGTACTGAACACTGAAGCTTTCTTT. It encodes CASTRRQVLNTEAFF.

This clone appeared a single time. The CDR3 region is CASSGGPEEKLFF. CDR3 nucleotide sequence: TGCGCCAGCAGCGGAGGGCCGGAGGAAAAACTGTTTTTT. The V call is TRBV5-1, the J call TRBJ1-4, with D uncertain. V shed 4 bases and J shed 8 bases, with 12 bases lying between them. This CDR3 region has 13 residues. In germline, CDR1 is SGHRS, CDR2 YFSETQ.

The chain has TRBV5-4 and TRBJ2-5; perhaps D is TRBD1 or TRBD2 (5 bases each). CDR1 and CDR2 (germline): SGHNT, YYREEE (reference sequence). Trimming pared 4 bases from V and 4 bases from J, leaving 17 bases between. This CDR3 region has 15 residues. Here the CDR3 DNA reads TGTGCCAGCAGCGGAATGCAGGGAGTCGGAGAGACCCAGTACTTC. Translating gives CASSGMQGVGETQYF.

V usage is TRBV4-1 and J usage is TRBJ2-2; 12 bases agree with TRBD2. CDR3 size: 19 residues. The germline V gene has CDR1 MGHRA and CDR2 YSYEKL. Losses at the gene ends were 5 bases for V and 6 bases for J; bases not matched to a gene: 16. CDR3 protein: CASSSRWTGTSGFAGELFF. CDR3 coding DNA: TGCGCCAGCAGCTCCCGATGGACAGGGACTAGCGGGTTTGCCGGGGAGCTGTTTTTT.

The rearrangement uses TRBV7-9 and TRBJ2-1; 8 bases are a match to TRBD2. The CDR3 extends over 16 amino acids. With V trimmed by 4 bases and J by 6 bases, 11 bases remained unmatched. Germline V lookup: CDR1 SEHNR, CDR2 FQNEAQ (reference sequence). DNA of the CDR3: TGTGCCAGCAGCTCCCCAAGCGGGAGAGCGGGCAATGAGCAGTTCTTC. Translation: CASSSPSGRAGNEQFF.

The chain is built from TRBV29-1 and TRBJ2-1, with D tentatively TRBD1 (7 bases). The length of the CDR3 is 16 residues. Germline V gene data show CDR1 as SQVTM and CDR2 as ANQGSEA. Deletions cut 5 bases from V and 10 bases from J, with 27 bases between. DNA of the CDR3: TGCAGCGTTCCCAAAGCAGGGGGGACTGGTATTCGGGAGCAGTTCTTC. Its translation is CSVPKAGGTGIREQFF.

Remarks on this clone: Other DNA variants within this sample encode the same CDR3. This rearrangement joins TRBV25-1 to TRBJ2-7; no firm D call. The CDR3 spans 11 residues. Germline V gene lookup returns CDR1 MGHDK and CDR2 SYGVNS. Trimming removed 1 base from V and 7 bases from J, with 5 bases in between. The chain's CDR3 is CASSEFGEQYF. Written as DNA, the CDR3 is TGTGCCAGCAGTGAATTTGGTGAGCAGTACTTC.

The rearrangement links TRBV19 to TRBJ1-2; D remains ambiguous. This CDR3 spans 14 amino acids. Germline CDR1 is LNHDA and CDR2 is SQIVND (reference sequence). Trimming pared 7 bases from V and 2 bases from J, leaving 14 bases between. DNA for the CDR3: TGTGCCAGTACCCTATCTGAAGTAAACTATGGCTACACCTTC. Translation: CASTLSEVNYGYTF.

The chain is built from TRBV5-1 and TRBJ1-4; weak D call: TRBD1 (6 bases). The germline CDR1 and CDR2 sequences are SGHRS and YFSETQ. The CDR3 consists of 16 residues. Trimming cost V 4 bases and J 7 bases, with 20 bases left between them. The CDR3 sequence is CASSLYPEAGVEKLFF. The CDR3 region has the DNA TGCGCCAGCAGCCTGTATCCGGAGGCAGGGGTTGAAAAACTGTTTTTT. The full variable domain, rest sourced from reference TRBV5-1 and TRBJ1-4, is KAGVTQTPRYLIKTRGQQVTLSCSPISGHRSVSWYQQTPGQGLQFLFEYFSETQRNKGNFPGRFSGRQFSNSRSEMNVSTLELGDSALYLCASSLYPEAGVEKLFFGSGTQLSVL.

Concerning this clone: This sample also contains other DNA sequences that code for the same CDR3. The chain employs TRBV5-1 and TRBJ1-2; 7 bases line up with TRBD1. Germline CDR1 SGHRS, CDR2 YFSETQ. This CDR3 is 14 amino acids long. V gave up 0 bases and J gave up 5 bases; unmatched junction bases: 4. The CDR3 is CASSLGQGRYGYTF. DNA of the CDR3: TGCGCCAGCAGCTTGGGACAGGGACGTTATGGCTACACCTTC.

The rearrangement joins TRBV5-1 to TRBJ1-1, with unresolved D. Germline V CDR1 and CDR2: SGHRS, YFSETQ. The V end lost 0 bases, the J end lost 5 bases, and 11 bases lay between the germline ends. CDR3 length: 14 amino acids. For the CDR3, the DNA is TGCGCCAGCAGCTTGGGCCCACTGGGGACTGAAGCTTTCTTT. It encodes CASSLGPLGTEAFF.

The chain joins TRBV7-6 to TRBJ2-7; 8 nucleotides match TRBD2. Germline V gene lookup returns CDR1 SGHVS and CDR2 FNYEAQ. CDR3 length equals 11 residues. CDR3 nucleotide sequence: TGTATGGATAGCGGGACTGGCGAGCAGTACTTC. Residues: CMDSGTGEQYF.

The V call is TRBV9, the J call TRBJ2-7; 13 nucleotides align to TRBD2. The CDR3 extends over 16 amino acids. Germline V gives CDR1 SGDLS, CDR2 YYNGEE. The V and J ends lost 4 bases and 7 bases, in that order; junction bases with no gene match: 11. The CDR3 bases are TGTGCCAGCAGCTCATTAGGACTAGCGGGAGTTGAGGAGCAGTACTTC. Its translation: CASSSLGLAGVEEQYF.

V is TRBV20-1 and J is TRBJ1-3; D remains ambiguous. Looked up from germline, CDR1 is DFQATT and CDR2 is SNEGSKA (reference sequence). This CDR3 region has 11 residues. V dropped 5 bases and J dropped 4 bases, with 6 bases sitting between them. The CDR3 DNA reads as TGCAGTGCTCCGGCCGGAAACACCATATATTTT. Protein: CSAPAGNTIYF.